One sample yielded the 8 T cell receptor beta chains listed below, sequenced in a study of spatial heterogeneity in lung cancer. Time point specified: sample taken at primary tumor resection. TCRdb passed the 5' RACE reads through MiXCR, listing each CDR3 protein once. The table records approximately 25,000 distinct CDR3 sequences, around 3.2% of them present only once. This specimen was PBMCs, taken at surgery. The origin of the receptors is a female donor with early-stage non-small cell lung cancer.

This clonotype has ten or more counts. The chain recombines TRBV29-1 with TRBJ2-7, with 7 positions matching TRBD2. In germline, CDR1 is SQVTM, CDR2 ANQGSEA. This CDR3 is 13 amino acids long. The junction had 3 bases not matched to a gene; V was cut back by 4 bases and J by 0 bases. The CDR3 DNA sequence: TGCAGCGTTGCCCGCGGGAGCTCCTACGAGCAGTACTTC. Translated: CSVARGSSYEQYF.

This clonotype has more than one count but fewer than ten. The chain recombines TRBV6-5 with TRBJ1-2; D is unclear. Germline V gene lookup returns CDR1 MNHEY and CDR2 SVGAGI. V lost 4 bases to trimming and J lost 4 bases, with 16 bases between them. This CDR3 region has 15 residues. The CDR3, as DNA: TGTGCCAGCAGTTCCTTTAAACCAGCGTCCTATGGCTACACCTTC. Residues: CASSSFKPASYGYTF.

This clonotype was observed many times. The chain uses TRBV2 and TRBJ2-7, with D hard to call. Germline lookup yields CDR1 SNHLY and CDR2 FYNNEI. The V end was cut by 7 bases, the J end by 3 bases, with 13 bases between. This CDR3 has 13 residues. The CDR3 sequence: CASNGYLGYEQYF. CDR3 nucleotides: TGTGCCAGCAACGGGTATCTTGGCTACGAGCAGTACTTC.

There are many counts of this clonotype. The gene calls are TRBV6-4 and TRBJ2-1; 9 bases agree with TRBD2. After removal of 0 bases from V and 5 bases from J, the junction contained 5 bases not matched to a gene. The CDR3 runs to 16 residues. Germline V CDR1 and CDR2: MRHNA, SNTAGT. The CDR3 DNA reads TGTGCCAGCAGTGACTCCGGACTAGCGAGAGACAATGAGCAGTTCTTC. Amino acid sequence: CASSDSGLARDNEQFF.

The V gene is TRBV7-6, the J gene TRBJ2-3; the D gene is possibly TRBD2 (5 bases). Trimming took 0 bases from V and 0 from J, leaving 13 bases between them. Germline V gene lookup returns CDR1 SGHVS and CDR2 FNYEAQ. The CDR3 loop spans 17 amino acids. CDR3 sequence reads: CASSLAVEGASTDTQYF. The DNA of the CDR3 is TGTGCCAGCAGCTTAGCGGTCGAGGGCGCTAGCACAGATACGCAGTATTTT.

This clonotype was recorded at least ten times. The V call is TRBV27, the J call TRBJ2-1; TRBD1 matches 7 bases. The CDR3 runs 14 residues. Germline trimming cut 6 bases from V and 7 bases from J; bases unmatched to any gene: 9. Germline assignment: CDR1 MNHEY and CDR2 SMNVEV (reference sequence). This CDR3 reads CASSRSGTENEQFF. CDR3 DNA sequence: TGTGCCAGCAGCCGGTCCGGGACAGAGAATGAGCAGTTCTTC.

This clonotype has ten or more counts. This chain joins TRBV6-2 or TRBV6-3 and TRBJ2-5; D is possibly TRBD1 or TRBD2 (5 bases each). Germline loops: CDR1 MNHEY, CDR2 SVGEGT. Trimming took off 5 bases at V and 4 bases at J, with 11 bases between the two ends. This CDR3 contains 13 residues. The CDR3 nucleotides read TGTGCCAGCAGTATGGGGGAGAGAGAGACCCAGTACTTC. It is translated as CASSMGERETQYF.

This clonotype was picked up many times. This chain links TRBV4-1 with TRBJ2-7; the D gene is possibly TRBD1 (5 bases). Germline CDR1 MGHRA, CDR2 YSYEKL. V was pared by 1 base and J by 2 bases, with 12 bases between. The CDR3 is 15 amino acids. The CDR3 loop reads CASSQGQGAPYEQYF. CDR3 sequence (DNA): TGCGCCAGCAGCCAAGGGCAGGGTGCTCCCTACGAGCAGTACTTC.